This entry lists 3 T cell receptor beta chains sequenced from one sample in a study of blood T cell repertoires in COVID-19. Profiled with immunoSEQ multiplex PCR; TCRdb holds only in-frame clones, not every one. The data contain fewer than 90,000 clones, less than 80% of them singletons. The specimen sequenced was peripheral blood. The receptors derive from a woman in her fifties or sixties with acute or convalescent COVID-19.

This chain uses TRBV6-5 with TRBJ2-7; D call uncertain. The germline CDR1 and CDR2 sequences are MNHEY and SVGAGI. The CDR3 spans 15 residues. Trimming took 2 bases from V and 3 from J, leaving 14 bases between them. The CDR3 sequence is CASSYALELDYEQYF. In DNA form, the CDR3 reads TGTGCCAGCAGTTACGCCCTAGAGCTCGACTACGAGCAGTACTTC.

The V gene is TRBV19, the J gene TRBJ1-2; TRBD1 aligns across 10 bases. The germline gives CDR1 LNHDA, CDR2 SQIVND (reference sequence). The V segment lost 5 bases and the J segment 4 bases; nucleotides outside the gene matches: 4. The CDR3 is made up of 14 amino acids. The CDR3 sequence: CASSPTGGAYGYTF. The CDR3 DNA sequence: TGTGCCAGTAGTCCGACAGGGGGCGCCTATGGCTACACCTTC.

The genes are TRBV18 and TRBJ2-5; TRBD1 is a possible D gene (5 bases). Trimming left V 0 bases short and J 5 bases short, with 16 bases between. CDR1 is KGHSH and CDR2 is LQKENI in the germline V gene. CDR3 length equals 16 residues. The CDR3 spells CASSPPARDPRETQYF. The CDR3 nucleotides are TGTGCCAGCTCACCACCGGCCAGGGATCCAAGGGAGACCCAGTACTTC.